Each of the 3 T cell receptor beta chains below was sequenced from the same sample in a study of T cells in localized non-small cell lung cancer. Clones were sequenced by immunoSEQ multiplex PCR, and TCRdb holds only the in-frame ones, with some missing. The table records about 59,000 clones, roughly nine tenths of them present only once. The sequences come from peripheral blood, collected before any cancer treatment. These receptors were taken from a man aged 40 to 75 with stage I lung adenocarcinoma.

V is TRBV9 and J is TRBJ2-2, with D possibly TRBD1 on 7 matching bases. CDR1 and CDR2 from the germline V gene are SGDLS and YYNGEE. The CDR3 length is 17 residues. The germline V and J ends were trimmed by 2 bases and 4 bases, with 18 bases remaining between them. The CDR3 loop reads CASSVIGGGAGTGELFF. CDR3 bases: TGTGCCAGCAGCGTGATTGGAGGGGGCGCGGGCACCGGGGAGCTGTTTTTT.

The V gene is TRBV19, the J gene TRBJ2-5, with D perhaps TRBD2 (5 bases). The V and J ends lost 1 base and 5 bases respectively, with 17 bases between them. There are 16 residues in the CDR3. Germline CDR1 LNHDA, CDR2 SQIVND (reference sequence). For the CDR3, the DNA is TGTGCCAGTAGTATAGCAGACTTGGCTAGCCCGGAGACCCAGTACTTC. Amino acids: CASSIADLASPETQYF.

The chain is built from TRBV19 and TRBJ1-3; no clear D. The CDR3 covers 13 residues. CDR1 and CDR2 (germline): LNHDA, SQIVND (reference sequence). V lost 5 bases to trimming and J lost 0 bases, with 5 bases between them. For the CDR3, the DNA is TGTGCCAGTAGTGCAAACTCTGGAAACACCATATATTTT. It yields the protein CASSANSGNTIYF.